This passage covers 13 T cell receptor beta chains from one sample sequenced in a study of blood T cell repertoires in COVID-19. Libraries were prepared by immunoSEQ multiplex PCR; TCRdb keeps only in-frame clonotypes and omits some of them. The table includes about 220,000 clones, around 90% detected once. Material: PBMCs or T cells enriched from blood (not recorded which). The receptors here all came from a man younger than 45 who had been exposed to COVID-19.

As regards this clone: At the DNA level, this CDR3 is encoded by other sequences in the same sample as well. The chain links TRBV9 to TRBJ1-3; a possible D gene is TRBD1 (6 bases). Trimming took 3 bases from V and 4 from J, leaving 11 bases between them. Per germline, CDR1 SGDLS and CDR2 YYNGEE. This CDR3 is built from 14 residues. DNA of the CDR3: TGTGCCAGCAGCGCAACAGGGTCCGGAAACACCATATATTTT. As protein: CASSATGSGNTIYF.

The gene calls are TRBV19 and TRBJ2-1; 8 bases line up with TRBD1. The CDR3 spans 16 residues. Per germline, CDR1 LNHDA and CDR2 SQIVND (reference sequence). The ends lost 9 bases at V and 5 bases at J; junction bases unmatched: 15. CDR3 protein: CASTTPGGRSHNEQFF. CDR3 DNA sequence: TGTGCCAGCACTACGCCAGGGGGCAGAAGCCACAATGAGCAGTTCTTC.

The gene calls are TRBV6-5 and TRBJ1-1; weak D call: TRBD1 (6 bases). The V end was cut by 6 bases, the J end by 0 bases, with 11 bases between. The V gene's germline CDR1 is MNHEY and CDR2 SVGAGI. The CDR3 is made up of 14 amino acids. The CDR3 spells CASRTTGLNTEAFF. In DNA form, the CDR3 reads TGTGCCAGCAGGACCACAGGGCTGAACACTGAAGCTTTCTTT.

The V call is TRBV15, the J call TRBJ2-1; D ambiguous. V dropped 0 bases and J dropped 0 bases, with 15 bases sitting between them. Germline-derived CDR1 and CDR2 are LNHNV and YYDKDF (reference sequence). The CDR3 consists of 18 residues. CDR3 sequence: CATSRDLKRLSSYNEQFF. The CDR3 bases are TGTGCCACCAGCAGAGATTTGAAACGGTTGAGCTCCTACAATGAGCAGTTCTTC.

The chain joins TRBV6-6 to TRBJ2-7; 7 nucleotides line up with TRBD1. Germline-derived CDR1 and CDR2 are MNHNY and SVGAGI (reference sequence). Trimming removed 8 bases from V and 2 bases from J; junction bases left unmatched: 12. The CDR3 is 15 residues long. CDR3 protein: CASLLDGDRPYEQYF. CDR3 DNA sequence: TGTGCCAGCCTACTCGATGGGGACAGACCCTACGAGCAGTACTTC.

The DNA for the CDR3 is TGTGCCAGCAGCAAAAGCTGGGACAGGCGACGTGGTCAGCCCCAGCATTTT. Translating it yields CASSKSWDRRRGQPQHF. The V gene is TRBV21-1, the J gene TRBJ1-5; no DNA check was done on the table's D call, TRBD1. TRBV21-1 is classified as a pseudogene. This CDR3 contains 17 residues.

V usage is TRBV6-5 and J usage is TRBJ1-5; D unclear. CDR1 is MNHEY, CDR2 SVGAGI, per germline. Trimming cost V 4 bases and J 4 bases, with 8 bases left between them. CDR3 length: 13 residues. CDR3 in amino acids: CASSSQLNQPQHF. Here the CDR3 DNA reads TGTGCCAGCAGTTCACAGCTGAATCAGCCCCAGCATTTT.

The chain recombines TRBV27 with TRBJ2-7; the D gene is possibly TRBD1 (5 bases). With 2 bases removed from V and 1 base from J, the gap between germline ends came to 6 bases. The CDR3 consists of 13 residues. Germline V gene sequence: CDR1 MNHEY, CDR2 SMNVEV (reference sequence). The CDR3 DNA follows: TGTGCCAGCAGTTTAGGACAATCCTACGAGCAGTACTTC. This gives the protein CASSLGQSYEQYF.

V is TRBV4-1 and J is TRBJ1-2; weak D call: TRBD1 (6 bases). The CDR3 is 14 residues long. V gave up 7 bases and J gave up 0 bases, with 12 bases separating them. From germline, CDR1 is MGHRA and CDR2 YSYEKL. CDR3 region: CASTQGTSNYGYTF. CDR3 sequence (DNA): TGCGCCAGCACCCAGGGGACTTCTAACTATGGCTACACCTTC.

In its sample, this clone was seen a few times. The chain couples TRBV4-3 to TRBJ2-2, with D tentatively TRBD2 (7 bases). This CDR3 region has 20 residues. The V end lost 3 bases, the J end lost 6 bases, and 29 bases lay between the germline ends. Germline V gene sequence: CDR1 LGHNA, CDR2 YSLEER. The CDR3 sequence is CASSQRYPRGGGGSSGELFF. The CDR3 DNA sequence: TGCGCCAGCAGCCAGCGATATCCGAGGGGCGGGGGCGGTTCGTCCGGGGAGCTGTTTTTT.

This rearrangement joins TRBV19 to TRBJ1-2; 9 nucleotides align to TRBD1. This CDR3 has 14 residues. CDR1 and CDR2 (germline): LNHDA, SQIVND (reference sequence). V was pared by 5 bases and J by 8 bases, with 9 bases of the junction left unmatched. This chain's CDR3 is CASSAGTGRLGYTF. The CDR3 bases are TGTGCCAGTAGTGCCGGGACAGGGCGGCTCGGCTACACCTTC.

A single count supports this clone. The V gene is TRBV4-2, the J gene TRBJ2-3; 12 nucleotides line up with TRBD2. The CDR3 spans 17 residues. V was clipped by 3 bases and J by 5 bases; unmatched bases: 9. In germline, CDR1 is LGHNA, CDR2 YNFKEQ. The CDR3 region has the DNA TGTGCCAGCAGCCAGGGCCCTAGCGGGGGGGCCTTAGATACGCAGTATTTT. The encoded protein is CASSQGPSGGALDTQYF.

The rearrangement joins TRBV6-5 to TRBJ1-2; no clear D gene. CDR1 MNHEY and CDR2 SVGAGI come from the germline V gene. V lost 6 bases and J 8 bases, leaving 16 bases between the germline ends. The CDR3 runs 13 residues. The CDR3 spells CASRIPPSGGYTF. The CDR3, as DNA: TGTGCCAGCAGAATACCGCCTTCGGGGGGCTACACCTTC.